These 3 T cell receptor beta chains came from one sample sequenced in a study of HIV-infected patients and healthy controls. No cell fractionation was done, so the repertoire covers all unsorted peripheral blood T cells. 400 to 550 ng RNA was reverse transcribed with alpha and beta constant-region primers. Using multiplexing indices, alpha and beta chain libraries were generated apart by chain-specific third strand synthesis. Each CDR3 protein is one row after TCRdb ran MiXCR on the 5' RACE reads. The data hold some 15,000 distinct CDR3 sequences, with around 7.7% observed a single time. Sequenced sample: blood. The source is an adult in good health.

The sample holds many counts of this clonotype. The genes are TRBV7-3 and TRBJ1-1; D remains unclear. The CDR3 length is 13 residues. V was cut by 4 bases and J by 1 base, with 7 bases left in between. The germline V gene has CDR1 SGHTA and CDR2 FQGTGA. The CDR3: CASSSGPNTEAFF. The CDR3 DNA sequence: TGTGCCAGCAGCTCTGGCCCGAACACTGAAGCTTTCTTT.

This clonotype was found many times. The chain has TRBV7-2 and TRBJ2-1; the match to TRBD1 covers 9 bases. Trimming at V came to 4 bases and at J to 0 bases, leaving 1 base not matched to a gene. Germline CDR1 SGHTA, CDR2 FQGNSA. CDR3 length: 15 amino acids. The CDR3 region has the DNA TGTGCCAGCAGCTCGACAGGGGGCTCCTACAATGAGCAGTTCTTC. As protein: CASSSTGGSYNEQFF.

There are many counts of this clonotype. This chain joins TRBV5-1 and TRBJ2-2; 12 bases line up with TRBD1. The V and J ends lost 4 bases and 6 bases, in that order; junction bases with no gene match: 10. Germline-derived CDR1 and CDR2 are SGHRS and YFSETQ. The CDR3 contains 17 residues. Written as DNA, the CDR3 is TGCGCCAGCAGCCGCCCAGGGACAGGGGGCTGGGCCGGGGAGCTGTTTTTT. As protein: CASSRPGTGGWAGELFF.